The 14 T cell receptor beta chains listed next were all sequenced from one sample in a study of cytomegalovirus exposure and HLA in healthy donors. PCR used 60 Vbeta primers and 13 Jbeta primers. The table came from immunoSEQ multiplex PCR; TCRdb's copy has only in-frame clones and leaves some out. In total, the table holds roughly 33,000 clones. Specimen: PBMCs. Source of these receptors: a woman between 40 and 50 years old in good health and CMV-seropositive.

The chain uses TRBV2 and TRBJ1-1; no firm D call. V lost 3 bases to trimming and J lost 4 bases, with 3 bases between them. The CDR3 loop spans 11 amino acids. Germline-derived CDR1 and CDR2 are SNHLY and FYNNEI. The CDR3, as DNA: TGTGCCAGCAGTGACCGCACTGAAGCTTTCTTT. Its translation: CASSDRTEAFF. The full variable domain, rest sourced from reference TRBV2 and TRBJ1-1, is EPEVTQTPSHQVTQMGQEVILRCVPISNHLYFYWYRQILGQKVEFLVSFYNNEISEKSEIFDDQFSVERPDGSNFTLKIRSTKLEDSAMYFCASSDRTEAFFGQGTRLTVV.

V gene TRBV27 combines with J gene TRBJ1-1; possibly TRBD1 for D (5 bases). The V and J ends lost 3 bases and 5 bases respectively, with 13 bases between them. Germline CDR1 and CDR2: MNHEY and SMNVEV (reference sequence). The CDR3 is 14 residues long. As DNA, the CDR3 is TGTGCCAGCAGTTTGGGGGGTTTGATGACTGAAGCTTTCTTT. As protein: CASSLGGLMTEAFF.

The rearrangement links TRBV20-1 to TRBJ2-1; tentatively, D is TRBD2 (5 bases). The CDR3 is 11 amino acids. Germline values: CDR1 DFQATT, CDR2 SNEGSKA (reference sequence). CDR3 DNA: TGCACCGCGGGCGGTTACAATGAGCAGTTCTTC. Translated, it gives CTAGGYNEQFF.

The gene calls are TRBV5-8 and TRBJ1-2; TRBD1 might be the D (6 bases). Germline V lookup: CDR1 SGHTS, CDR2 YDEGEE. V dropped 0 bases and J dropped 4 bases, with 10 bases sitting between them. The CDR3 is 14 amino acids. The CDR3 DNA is TGTGCCAGCAGCTTGGGGACAGAAACCTATGGCTACACCTTC. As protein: CASSLGTETYGYTF.

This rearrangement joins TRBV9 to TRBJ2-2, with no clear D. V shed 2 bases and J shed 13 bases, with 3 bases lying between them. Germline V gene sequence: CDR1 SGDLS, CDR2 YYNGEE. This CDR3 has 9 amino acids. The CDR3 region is CASSVRLFF. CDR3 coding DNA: TGTGCCAGCAGCGTGAGGCTGTTTTTT. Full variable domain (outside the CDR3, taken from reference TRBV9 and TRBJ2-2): DSGVTQTPKHLITATGQRVTLRCSPRSGDLSVYWYQQSLDQGLQFLIQYYNGEERAKGNILERFSAQQFPDLHSELNLSSLELGDSALYFCASSVRLFFGEGSRLTVL.

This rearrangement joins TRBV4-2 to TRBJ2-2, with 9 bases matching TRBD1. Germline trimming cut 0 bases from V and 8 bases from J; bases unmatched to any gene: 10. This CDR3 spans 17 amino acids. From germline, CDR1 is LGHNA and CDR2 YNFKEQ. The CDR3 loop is CASSQDHGDRVLGELFF. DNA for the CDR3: TGTGCCAGCAGCCAAGATCACGGGGACAGGGTGTTGGGGGAGCTGTTTTTT.

The CDR3: CASSFGHSYEQYF. The CDR3 DNA follows: TGTGCCAGCAGCTTTGGACATAGCTACGAGCAGTACTTC. The rearrangement uses TRBV5-6 and TRBJ2-7; tentatively, D is TRBD1 (5 bases). The germline CDR1 and CDR2 sequences are SGHDT and YYEEEE. V gave up 2 bases and J gave up 3 bases, with 9 bases separating them. The CDR3 contains 13 residues.

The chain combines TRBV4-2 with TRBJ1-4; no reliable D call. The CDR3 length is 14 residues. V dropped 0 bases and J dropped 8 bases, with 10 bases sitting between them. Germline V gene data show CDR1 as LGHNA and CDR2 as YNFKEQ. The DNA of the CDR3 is TGTGCCAGCAGCCAAGAAACGAGAGGAGAAAAACTGTTTTTT. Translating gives CASSQETRGEKLFF.

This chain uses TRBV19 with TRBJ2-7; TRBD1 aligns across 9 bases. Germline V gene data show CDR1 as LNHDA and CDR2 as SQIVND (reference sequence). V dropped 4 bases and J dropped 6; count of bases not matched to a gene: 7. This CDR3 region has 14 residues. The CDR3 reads CASSTYRGHLEQYF. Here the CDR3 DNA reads TGTGCCAGTAGTACTTACAGGGGGCACCTCGAGCAGTACTTC.

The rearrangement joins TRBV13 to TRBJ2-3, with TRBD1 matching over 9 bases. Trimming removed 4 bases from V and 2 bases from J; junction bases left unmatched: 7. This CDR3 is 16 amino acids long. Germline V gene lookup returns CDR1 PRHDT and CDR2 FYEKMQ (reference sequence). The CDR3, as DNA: TGTGCCAGCAGCTCGTTGGACAGGGGCCCCACAGATACGCAGTATTTT. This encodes CASSSLDRGPTDTQYF.

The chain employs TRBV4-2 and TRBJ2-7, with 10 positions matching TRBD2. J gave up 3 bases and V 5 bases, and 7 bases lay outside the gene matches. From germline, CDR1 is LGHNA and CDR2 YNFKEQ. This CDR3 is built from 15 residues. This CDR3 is CASSLGTSDLYEQYF. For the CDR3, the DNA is TGTGCCAGCAGCTTGGGGACTAGCGACCTCTACGAGCAGTACTTC.

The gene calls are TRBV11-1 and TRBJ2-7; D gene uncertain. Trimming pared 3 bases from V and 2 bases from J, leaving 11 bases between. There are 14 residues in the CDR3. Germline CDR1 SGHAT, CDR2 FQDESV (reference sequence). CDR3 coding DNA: TGTGCCAGCAGCTTTACGACTGCCGCCTACGAGCAGTACTTC. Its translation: CASSFTTAAYEQYF. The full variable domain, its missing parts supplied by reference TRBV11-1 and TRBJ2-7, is EAEVAQSPRYKITEKSQAVAFWCDPISGHATLYWYRQILGQGPELLVQFQDESVVDDSQLPKDRFSAERLKGVDSTLKIQPAELGDSAMYLCASSFTTAAYEQYFGPGTRLTVT.

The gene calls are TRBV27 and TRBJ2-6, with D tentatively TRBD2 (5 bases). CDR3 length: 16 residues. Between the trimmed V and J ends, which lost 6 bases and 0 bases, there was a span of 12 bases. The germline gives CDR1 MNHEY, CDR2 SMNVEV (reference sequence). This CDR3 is CASSALDYSGANVLTF. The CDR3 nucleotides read TGTGCCAGCAGCGCCTTAGACTACTCTGGGGCCAACGTCCTGACTTTC.

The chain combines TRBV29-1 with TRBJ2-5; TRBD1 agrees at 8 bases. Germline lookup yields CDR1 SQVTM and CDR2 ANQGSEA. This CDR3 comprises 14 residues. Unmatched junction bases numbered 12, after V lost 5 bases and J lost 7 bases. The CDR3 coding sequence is TGCAGCGTTCGACAGGGGAAGCAACCCGGGACCCAGTACTTC. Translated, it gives CSVRQGKQPGTQYF.